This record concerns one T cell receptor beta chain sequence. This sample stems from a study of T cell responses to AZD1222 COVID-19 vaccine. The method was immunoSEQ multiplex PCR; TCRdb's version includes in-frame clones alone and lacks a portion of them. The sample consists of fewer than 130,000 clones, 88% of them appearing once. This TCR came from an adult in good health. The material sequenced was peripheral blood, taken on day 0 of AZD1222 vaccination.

The CDR3: CASSPGLEIDEQFF. CDR3 nucleotides: TGCGCCAGCAGCCCGGGACTAGAAATCGATGAGCAGTTCTTC. The chain employs TRBV5-1 and TRBJ2-1; 8 nucleotides agree with TRBD2. The CDR3 contains 14 residues. Trimming removed 4 bases from V and 8 bases from J; junction bases left unmatched: 8. Germline CDR1 is SGHRS and CDR2 is YFSETQ.